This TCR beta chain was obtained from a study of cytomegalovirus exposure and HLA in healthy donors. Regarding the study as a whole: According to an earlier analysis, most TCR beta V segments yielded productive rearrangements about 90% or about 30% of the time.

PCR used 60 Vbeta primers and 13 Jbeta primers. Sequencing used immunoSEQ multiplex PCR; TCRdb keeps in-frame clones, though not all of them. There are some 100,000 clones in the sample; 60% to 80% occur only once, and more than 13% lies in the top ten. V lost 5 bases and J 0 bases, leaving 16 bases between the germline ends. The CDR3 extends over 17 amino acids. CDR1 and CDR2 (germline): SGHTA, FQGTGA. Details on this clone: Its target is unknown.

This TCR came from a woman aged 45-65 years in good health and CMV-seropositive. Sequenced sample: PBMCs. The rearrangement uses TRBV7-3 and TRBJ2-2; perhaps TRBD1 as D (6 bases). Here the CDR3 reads CASSAPPGAPNTGELFF. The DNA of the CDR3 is TGTGCCAGCAGCGCCCCCCCAGGGGCCCCGAACACCGGGGAGCTGTTTTTT.